This TCR beta chain was sequenced in a study of cytomegalovirus exposure and HLA in healthy donors. Overall study: Membership in the Caucasian-associated ancestry cluster was found for 75% to 90% of approximately 400 genotyped donors. Study-level points and caveats: A few CMV-associated chains proved CMV antigen-specific in vitro.

For this clone: Antigen unknown.

With V trimmed by 3 bases and J by 2 bases, 4 bases remained unmatched. The CDR3 sequence is 16 residues long. Per the germline V gene, CDR1 is ENHRY and CDR2 is SYGVKD. The PCR ran on 60 Vbeta and 13 Jbeta primers. Assay used: immunoSEQ multiplex PCR; TCRdb lists only in-frame clones, some missing. The sample records 95,000 to 150,000 clones, around two thirds being singletons. Sequencing was carried out using PBMCs. This sequence was found in a woman in her thirties or forties in good health and CMV-seropositive. This chain joins TRBV10-3 and TRBJ2-2; TRBD1 matches 9 bases. The DNA of the CDR3 is TGTGCCATCAGTGAAGGACAGGGGACCAACACCGGGGAGCTGTTTTTT. This encodes CAISEGQGTNTGELFF.